This T cell receptor beta chain was captured by sequencing in a study of Graves' ophthalmopathy and Graves' hyperthyroidism. The CDR3 has 14 amino acids. Germline values: CDR1 MGHRA, CDR2 YSYEKL. V was clipped by 4 bases and J by 0 bases, with 9 bases between them. As to this clonotype: Likely a read error: the CDR3 ends without its conserved phenylalanine or tryptophan.

RNA transcripts served as template for amplifying TCR beta CDR3 sequences. The first round was an RT-PCR with HTBI primers, and the second round was a multiplex PCR. MiXCR, applied by TCRdb to the multiplex PCR reads, yields one record per CDR3 protein. This sample has over a million distinct CDR3 sequences, with roughly 35% found just once. This receptor was obtained from an adult man with Graves' hyperthyroidism. The chain recombines TRBV4-1 with TRBJ1-1; D is ambiguous. Input material: peripheral blood or thyroid tissue (not recorded which). The CDR3 sequence: CASSPGGMNTEAFL. CDR3 DNA: TGCGCCAGCAGCCCCGGCGGTATGAACACTGAAGCTTTCCTT.